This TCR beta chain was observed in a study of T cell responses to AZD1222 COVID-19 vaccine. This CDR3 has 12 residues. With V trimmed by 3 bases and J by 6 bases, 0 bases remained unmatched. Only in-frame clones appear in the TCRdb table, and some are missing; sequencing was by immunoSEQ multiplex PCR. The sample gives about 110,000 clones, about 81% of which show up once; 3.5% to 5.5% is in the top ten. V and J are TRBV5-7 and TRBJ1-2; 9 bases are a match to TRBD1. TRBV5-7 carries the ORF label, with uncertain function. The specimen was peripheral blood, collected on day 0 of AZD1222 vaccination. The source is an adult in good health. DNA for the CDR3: TGTGCCAGCAGCTGGGACAGGGATGGCTACACCTTC. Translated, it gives CASSWDRDGYTF.